This T cell receptor beta chain was captured by sequencing in a study of T cells in Graves' hyperthyroidism and ophthalmopathy. Study-level results: With a median lead of approximately 6 months before onset, the model predicted ophthalmopathy. The majority of expanded thyroid clonotypes above 0.001 also appeared in blood.

If no ophthalmopathy progression occurred within 18 months, Graves' hyperthyroidism was stable. Patients were excluded because of uncontrolled infection, other autoimmune disease, pregnancy or lactation. RNA transcripts were the template for amplifying TCR beta CDR3 regions. HTBI primers were used for first-round RT-PCR of the TCR CDR3. Each CDR3 protein is one row after TCRdb ran MiXCR on the multiplex PCR reads. This sample has approximately 420,000 distinct CDR3 sequences, with roughly 13% found just once. This clonotype was seen only once. Its antigen is still unknown. V was pared by 8 bases and J by 4 bases, with 7 bases of the junction left unmatched. The CDR3 is 15 amino acids. Germline V lookup: CDR1 MNHEY, CDR2 SMNVEV (reference sequence).

This receptor was taken from a woman in her late teens or twenties with Graves' hyperthyroidism. This chain uses TRBV27 with TRBJ2-2; the match to TRBD2 covers 10 bases. Sample: blood. CDR3 loop: CASSLLAGLTGELFF. The CDR3 bases are TGTGCCAGCTCTTTACTAGCGGGACTCACCGGGGAGCTGTTTTTT.